The T cell receptor beta chain described here comes from a study of blood T cell repertoires in COVID-19. V was trimmed by 3 bases and J by 4 bases, leaving 10 bases between them. The CDR3 covers 14 residues. Per germline, CDR1 SEHNR and CDR2 FQNEAQ (reference sequence). This clone has just one count. This same CDR3 is encoded by further DNA sequences in the sample. Method: immunoSEQ multiplex PCR; TCRdb's copy keeps in-frame clones and lacks some. The profile shows 230,000 or so clones, around 81% of them singletons. The genes are TRBV7-9 and TRBJ2-1, with a weak D call TRBD1 (7 bases). This TCR came from a man in his forties or fifties with active or convalescent COVID-19. Sequencing was performed on peripheral blood. CDR3 nucleotides: TGTGCCAGCAGCTTGGCAGGGGGGTACAATGAGCAGTTCTTC. Residues: CASSLAGGYNEQFF.